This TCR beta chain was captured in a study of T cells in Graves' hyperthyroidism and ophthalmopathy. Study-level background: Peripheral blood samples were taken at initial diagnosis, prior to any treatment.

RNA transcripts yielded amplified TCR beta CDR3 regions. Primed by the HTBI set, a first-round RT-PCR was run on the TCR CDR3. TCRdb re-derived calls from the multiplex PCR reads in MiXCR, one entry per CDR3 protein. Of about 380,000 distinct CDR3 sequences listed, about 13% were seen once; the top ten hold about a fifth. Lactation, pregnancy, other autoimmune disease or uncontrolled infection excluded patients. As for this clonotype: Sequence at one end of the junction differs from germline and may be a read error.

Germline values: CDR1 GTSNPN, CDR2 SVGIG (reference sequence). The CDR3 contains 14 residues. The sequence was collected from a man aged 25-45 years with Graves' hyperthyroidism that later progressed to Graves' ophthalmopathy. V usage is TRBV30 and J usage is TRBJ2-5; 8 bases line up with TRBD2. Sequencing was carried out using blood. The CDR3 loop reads CAWSLTGGAEIQYF. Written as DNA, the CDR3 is TGTGCCTGGAGCCTCACCGGGGGGGCCGAGATCCAGTACTTC.